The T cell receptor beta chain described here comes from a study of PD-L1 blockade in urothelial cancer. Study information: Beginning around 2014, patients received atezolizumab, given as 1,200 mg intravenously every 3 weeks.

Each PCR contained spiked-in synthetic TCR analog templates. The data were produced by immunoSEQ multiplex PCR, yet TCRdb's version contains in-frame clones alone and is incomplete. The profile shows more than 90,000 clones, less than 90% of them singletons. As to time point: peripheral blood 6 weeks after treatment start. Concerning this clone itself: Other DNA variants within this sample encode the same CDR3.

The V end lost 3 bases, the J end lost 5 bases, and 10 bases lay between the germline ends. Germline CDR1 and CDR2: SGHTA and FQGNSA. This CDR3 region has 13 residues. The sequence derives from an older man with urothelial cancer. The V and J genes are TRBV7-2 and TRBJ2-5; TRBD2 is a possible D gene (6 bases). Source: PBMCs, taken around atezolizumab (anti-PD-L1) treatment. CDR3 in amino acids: CASSLGGRETQYF. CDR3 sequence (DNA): TGTGCCAGCAGCTTGGGGGGAAGGGAGACCCAGTACTTC.